This entry lists 13 T cell receptor beta chains sequenced from one sample in a study of T cells after yellow fever vaccination. One entry per CDR3 protein, called by TCRdb with MiXCR from the 5' RACE reads. The data show 450,000 to 600,000 distinct CDR3 sequences, less than 20% seen once. Specimen: PBMCs, collected 5 to 6 days after the first yellow fever vaccination. These receptors were taken from a man aged 18 to 29 who received the YFV17D yellow fever vaccine.

The rearrangement uses TRBV6-5 and TRBJ2-1; 10 bases align to TRBD2. Germline CDR1 is MNHEY and CDR2 is SVGAGI. The length of the CDR3 is 15 residues. V lost 2 bases, J lost 7 bases, and 5 bases stayed unmatched. The CDR3 region has the DNA TGTGCCAGCAGTTACGTCCCAGCGGGGGGGAATGAGCAGTTCTTC. Translated: CASSYVPAGGNEQFF.

This clonotype showed up just a few times. J is TRBJ1-2 and V is TRBV10-3; weak D call: TRBD1 (5 bases). CDR3 length: 14 residues. V lost 8 bases and J lost 3, with 16 bases in between. Germline-derived CDR1 and CDR2 are ENHRY and SYGVKD. The chain's CDR3 is CAIGAGKTYYGYTF. The CDR3, as DNA: TGTGCCATCGGGGCAGGAAAAACTTACTATGGCTACACCTTC.

This clonotype was counted only a few times. The chain joins TRBV7-2 to TRBJ1-1; TRBD1 agrees at 9 bases. This CDR3 is 15 amino acids long. The V and J ends lost 5 bases and 11 bases, in that order; junction bases with no gene match: 15. Germline V gives CDR1 SGHTA, CDR2 FQGNSA. The CDR3 loop is CASSVTPGDRVGAFF. Written as DNA, the CDR3 is TGTGCCAGCAGCGTGACCCCCGGGGACAGGGTGGGGGCTTTCTTT. The full variable domain, completed using reference TRBV7-2 and TRBJ1-1, is GAGVSQSPSNKVTEKGKDVELRCDPISGHTALYWYRQSLGQGLEFLIYFQGNSAPDKSGLPSDRFSAERTGGSVSTLTIQRTQQEDSAVYLCASSVTPGDRVGAFFGQGTRLTVV.

This sequence joins TRBV5-1 and TRBJ2-1; 7 bases line up with TRBD2. Germline CDR1 SGHRS, CDR2 YFSETQ. The CDR3 length is 15 residues. V shed 0 bases and J 6 bases; nucleotides not matched to a gene: 6. CDR3 in amino acids: CASSLGTSRGNEQFF. The DNA of the CDR3 is TGCGCCAGCAGCTTGGGGACTAGTCGGGGCAATGAGCAGTTCTTC.

This clonotype has more than one count but fewer than ten. The V gene is TRBV5-1, the J gene TRBJ1-1; a weak D match, TRBD1 (6 bases). Trimming removed 4 bases from V and 2 bases from J, with 18 bases in between. Germline CDR1 and CDR2: SGHRS and YFSETQ. This CDR3 spans 16 amino acids. The CDR3 is CASSPYMGAKNTEAFF. The CDR3 nucleotides are TGCGCCAGCAGCCCATATATGGGGGCTAAAAACACTGAAGCTTTCTTT.

The chain is built from TRBV5-6 and TRBJ1-2; 8 positions agree with TRBD1. The V segment lost 6 bases and the J segment 5 bases; nucleotides outside the gene matches: 6. CDR1 is SGHDT and CDR2 is YYEEEE in the germline V gene. The CDR3 has 13 amino acids. The CDR3 nucleotides read TGTGCCAGCAACCAGGGGGCGCGTTATGGCTACACCTTC. It is translated as CASNQGARYGYTF. The full variable domain, rest sourced from reference TRBV5-6 and TRBJ1-2, is DAGVTQSPTHLIKTRGQQVTLRCSPKSGHDTVSWYQQALGQGPQFIFQYYEEEERQRGNFPDRFSGHQFPNYSSELNVNALLLGDSALYLCASNQGARYGYTFGSGTRLTVV.

This sequence joins TRBV19 and TRBJ1-2; D is unclear. CDR1 LNHDA and CDR2 SQIVND come from the germline V gene (reference sequence). The CDR3 extends over 13 amino acids. The germline V and J ends were trimmed by 3 bases and 4 bases, with 9 bases remaining between them. CDR3 loop: CASSIGGPYGYTF. CDR3 nucleotide sequence: TGTGCCAGTAGTATTGGAGGCCCCTATGGCTACACCTTC.

In DNA form, the CDR3 reads TGTGCCAGCAGTTTCTCCGGGACAGCGAACTATGGCTACACCTTC. This encodes CASSFSGTANYGYTF. The rearrangement links TRBV27 to TRBJ1-2, with 7 bases lining up with TRBD1. CDR1 and CDR2 (germline): MNHEY, SMNVEV (reference sequence). The CDR3 spans 15 residues. Losses at the gene ends were 3 bases for V and 2 bases for J; bases not matched to a gene: 6.

This chain uses TRBV9 with TRBJ2-3; 9 bases are a match to TRBD2. The CDR3 is made up of 15 amino acids. V dropped 0 bases and J dropped 6; count of bases not matched to a gene: 5. CDR1 and CDR2 from the germline V gene are SGDLS and YYNGEE. Written as DNA, the CDR3 is TGTGCCAGCAGCGTAGGCGGGGGGGCAGCCGATACGCAGTATTTT. This gives the protein CASSVGGGAADTQYF.

The V gene is TRBV20-1, the J gene TRBJ2-7, with D hard to call. This CDR3 region has 11 residues. V shed 1 base and J shed 4 bases, with 5 bases lying between them. Germline V gives CDR1 DFQATT, CDR2 SNEGSKA (reference sequence). The CDR3 region is CSARALYEQYV. In DNA form, the CDR3 reads TGCAGTGCTAGAGCCCTATACGAGCAGTACGTC.

The V call is TRBV29-1, the J call TRBJ1-2; no clear D. Germline CDR1 reads SQVTM; CDR2 reads ANQGSEA. The CDR3 has 13 amino acids. Trimming stripped 7 bases from V and 4 bases from J, with 16 bases between. This CDR3 reads CSGAGPSGYGYTF. CDR3 nucleotides: TGCAGCGGCGCCGGGCCCTCGGGCTATGGCTACACCTTC.

V and J are TRBV29-1 and TRBJ2-7; D perhaps matches TRBD1 (6 bases). The CDR3 contains 13 residues. Germline V CDR1 and CDR2: SQVTM, ANQGSEA. With 6 bases removed from V and 3 bases from J, the gap between germline ends came to 15 bases. As DNA, the CDR3 is TGCAGCGTGAGTTGGACAGACCTCTACGAGCAGTACTTC. Translating it yields CSVSWTDLYEQYF.

This clonotype showed up just a few times. The chain joins TRBV7-2 to TRBJ2-5; D perhaps matches TRBD1 (6 bases). From germline, CDR1 is SGHTA and CDR2 FQGNSA. With 0 bases removed from V and 5 bases from J, the gap between germline ends came to 13 bases. The CDR3 covers 15 residues. The CDR3 spells CASSLAAFTGETQYF. DNA of the CDR3: TGTGCCAGCAGCTTAGCGGCCTTTACAGGGGAGACCCAGTACTTC.